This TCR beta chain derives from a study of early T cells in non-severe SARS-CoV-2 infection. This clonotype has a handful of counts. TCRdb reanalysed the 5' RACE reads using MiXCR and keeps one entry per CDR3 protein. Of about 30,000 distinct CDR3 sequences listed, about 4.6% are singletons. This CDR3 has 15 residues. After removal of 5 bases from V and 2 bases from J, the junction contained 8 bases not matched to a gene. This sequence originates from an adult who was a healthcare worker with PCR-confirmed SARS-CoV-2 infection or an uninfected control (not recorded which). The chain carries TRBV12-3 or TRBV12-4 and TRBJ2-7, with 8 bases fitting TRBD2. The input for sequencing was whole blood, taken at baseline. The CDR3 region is CASSPRGGSTYEQYF. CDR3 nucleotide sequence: TGTGCCAGCAGTCCCCGGGGGGGATCGACCTACGAGCAGTACTTC.